This passage covers 21 T cell receptor beta chains from one sample sequenced in a study of vaccination and CD4 T cells after COVID-19. Their antigen targets remain unknown. Cultured CD4+ T cell DNA was sequenced using the Oncomine TCR Beta short-read assay. TCRdb called the PCR reads again in MiXCR, with one record for every CDR3 protein. The sample lists tens of thousands of distinct CDR3 sequences; around 28% were seen once. Indicated time point: late sampling 161 to 241 days after vaccination in three convalescent patients. The treatment here: approximately nine-day PBMC culture with coronavirus spike peptide pools or control peptides (ViraFEST assay). Sequencing was performed on CD4+ T cells from blood, cultured in vitro, taken about 7 months after SARS-CoV-2 vaccination. The origin of the receptors is a human donor who had recovered from COVID-19.

The table lists this clonotype with a few counts. The chain recombines TRBV6-1 with TRBJ1-1; the match to TRBD1 covers 7 bases. The CDR3 loop spans 15 amino acids. Germline V gene lookup returns CDR1 MNHNS and CDR2 SASEGT. The ends lost 5 bases at V and 3 bases at J; junction bases unmatched: 9. This CDR3 is CASSRQGRGDTEAFF. The CDR3 region has the DNA TGTGCCAGCAGTAGACAGGGTAGAGGGGACACTGAAGCTTTCTTT.

The chain couples TRBV6-1 to TRBJ1-1; D is undetermined. The germline V gene has CDR1 MNHNS and CDR2 SASEGT. V was cut by 5 bases and J by 5 bases, with 15 bases left in between. The CDR3 loop spans 14 amino acids. Here the CDR3 reads CASSPRTGGTEAFF. For the CDR3, the DNA is TGTGCCAGCAGTCCAAGGACCGGCGGTACTGAAGCTTTCTTT.

V and J are TRBV7-2 and TRBJ2-7; no reliable D call. Trimming removed 4 bases from V and 6 bases from J, with 7 bases in between. CDR3 length equals 11 residues. CDR1 SGHTA and CDR2 FQGNSA come from the germline V gene. The CDR3 nucleotides read TGTGCCAGCAGCTCCGGGCGCGAGCAGTACTTC. As protein: CASSSGREQYF.

This clonotype is a singleton in its sample. This rearrangement joins TRBV11-3 to TRBJ2-3; TRBD2 agrees at 9 bases. The CDR3 is 16 residues long. V was pared by 5 bases and J by 6 bases, with 12 bases of the junction left unmatched. The germline gives CDR1 SGHNT, CDR2 YENEEA. The DNA of the CDR3 is TGTGCCAGCAGCCTAGGGCGGCGGGAGGGCCTGGATACGCAGTATTTT. Translation: CASSLGRREGLDTQYF.

This clonotype has at least ten counts. The chain carries TRBV15 and TRBJ1-1; D not certain. In germline, CDR1 is LNHNV, CDR2 YYDKDF (reference sequence). CDR3 length: 12 residues. The V gene lost 3 bases and the J gene lost 4 bases, with 6 bases spanning the gap. This CDR3 is CATSRETTEAFF. The DNA for the CDR3 is TGTGCCACCAGCAGGGAGACCACTGAAGCTTTCTTT.

This clonotype appeared once. The rearrangement joins TRBV19 to TRBJ2-1; 11 bases line up with TRBD2. V dropped 8 bases and J dropped 3; count of bases not matched to a gene: 6. The CDR3 contains 15 residues. Germline CDR1 is LNHDA and CDR2 is SQIVND (reference sequence). Written as DNA, the CDR3 is TGTGCCAGTTCTACAACTAGCGGGAGCTACAATGAGCAGTTCTTC. This encodes CASSTTSGSYNEQFF. Combining the CDR3 with reference TRBV19 and TRBJ2-1 gives the whole variable domain DGGITQSPKYLFRKEGQNVTLSCEQNLNHDAMYWYRQDPGQGLRLIYYSQIVNDFQKGDIAEGYSVSREKKESFPLTVTSAQKNPTAFYLCASSTTSGSYNEQFFGPGTRLTVL.

This clonotype came up a few times. The J gene is TRBJ2-5, the V gene TRBV20-1; tentatively, D is TRBD1 (9 bases). Trimming took off 0 bases at V and 3 bases at J, with 14 bases between the two ends. There are 15 residues in the CDR3. Germline V gene lookup returns CDR1 DFQATT and CDR2 SNEGSKA (reference sequence). CDR3 nucleotides: TGCAGTGCTAGAGATAGCGGGACAGGGAAAGAGACCCAGTACTTC. Encoded protein: CSARDSGTGKETQYF.

The chain couples TRBV6-1 to TRBJ1-5; 8 nucleotides line up with TRBD1. V shed 8 bases, J shed 6 bases, and the junction held 6 bases outside the gene matches. CDR1 is MNHNS, CDR2 SASEGT, per germline. The CDR3 extends over 13 amino acids. As DNA, the CDR3 is TGTGCCAGCCTGGACAGGGAGGGTCAGCCCCAGCATTTT. This codes for CASLDREGQPQHF.

There are a few counts of this clonotype. V is TRBV12-3 or TRBV12-4 and J is TRBJ2-5; D possibly corresponds to TRBD2 (5 bases). This CDR3 contains 15 residues. V lost 6 bases and J 5 bases, leaving 19 bases between the germline ends. CDR3 loop: CASSLAGSRRETQYF. Written as DNA, the CDR3 is TGTGCCAGCAGCCTAGCCGGGTCCAGAAGGGAGACCCAGTACTTC.

The chain recombines TRBV20-1 with TRBJ2-1, with no clear D. CDR3 size: 12 residues. Germline loops: CDR1 DFQATT, CDR2 SNEGSKA (reference sequence). Trimming cost V 8 bases and J 2 bases, with 10 bases left between them. The CDR3 sequence: CSTLGTYNEQFF. The CDR3 DNA reads as TGCAGTACACTGGGAACCTACAATGAGCAGTTCTTC.

The chain is built from TRBV11-2 and TRBJ2-1; 12 nucleotides match TRBD2. V lost 5 bases to trimming and J lost 7 bases; unmatched junction nucleotides: 9. This CDR3 has 16 residues. Germline CDR1 SGHAT, CDR2 FQNNGV. The chain's CDR3 is CASSMTTSGSFNEQFF. CDR3 DNA sequence: TGTGCCAGCAGCATGACGACTAGCGGGAGCTTTAATGAGCAGTTCTTC.

This chain uses TRBV28 with TRBJ1-1; D unresolved. The germline V and J ends were trimmed by 10 bases and 9 bases, with 9 bases remaining between them. CDR1 is MDHEN and CDR2 is SYDVKM in the germline V gene. CDR3 size: 9 residues. Here the CDR3 reads CATIIKAFF. The CDR3 coding sequence is TGTGCCACCATTATAAAAGCTTTCTTT.

This chain joins TRBV19 and TRBJ1-2; possibly TRBD1 for D (6 bases). Germline V CDR1 and CDR2: LNHDA, SQIVND (reference sequence). The CDR3 is 11 residues long. Between the trimmed V and J ends, which lost 4 bases and 6 bases, there was a span of 6 bases. Written as DNA, the CDR3 is TGTGCCAGTAGTACAGGGGATGGCTACACCTTC. Amino acids: CASSTGDGYTF.

The chain is built from TRBV5-6 and TRBJ2-1; 10 nucleotides match TRBD2. Per germline, CDR1 SGHDT and CDR2 YYEEEE. The V segment lost 4 bases and the J segment 8 bases; nucleotides outside the gene matches: 9. This CDR3 has 15 residues. In nucleotides, the CDR3 is TGTGCCAGCAGCGACCCTAGCGGGAGAACCCATGAGCAGTTCTTC. Translation: CASSDPSGRTHEQFF.

The genes are TRBV18 and TRBJ1-1; a weak D match, TRBD1 (6 bases). CDR1 KGHSH and CDR2 LQKENI come from the germline V gene. The CDR3 consists of 13 residues. The germline V and J ends were trimmed by 8 bases and 1 base, with 11 bases remaining between them. CDR3 sequence reads: CASRGQSNTEAFF. The DNA for the CDR3 is TGTGCCAGCCGGGGGCAGTCGAACACTGAAGCTTTCTTT.

This clonotype was seen only a few times. The J gene is TRBJ2-7, the V gene TRBV27; 8 positions agree with TRBD1. The V segment lost 7 bases and the J segment 4 bases; nucleotides outside the gene matches: 6. The germline V gene has CDR1 MNHEY and CDR2 SMNVEV (reference sequence). This CDR3 spans 13 amino acids. Here the CDR3 reads CASMGRGLYEQYF. The CDR3 DNA follows: TGTGCCAGCATGGGCAGGGGGCTATACGAGCAGTACTTC.

This clonotype was observed once. V usage is TRBV29-1 and J usage is TRBJ2-3, with TRBD1 matching 9 bases. The CDR3 has 12 residues. After removal of 6 bases from V and 10 bases from J, the junction contained 8 bases not matched to a gene. Germline-derived CDR1 and CDR2 are SQVTM and ANQGSEA. The CDR3 sequence is CSVNPRQGAQYF. The DNA for the CDR3 is TGCAGCGTGAACCCTAGACAGGGGGCGCAGTATTTT.

This clonotype was seen a few times. The V gene is TRBV28, the J gene TRBJ2-7; D possibly matches TRBD1 or TRBD2 (7 bases each). The CDR3 runs to 15 residues. Trimming left V 4 bases short and J 0 bases short, with 13 bases between. Per germline, CDR1 MDHEN and CDR2 SYDVKM. This chain's CDR3 is CASSSPGGDSYEQYF. In DNA, the CDR3 is TGTGCCAGCAGTTCCCCAGGGGGGGACTCCTACGAGCAGTACTTC.

This clonotype was seen a few times. The gene calls are TRBV2 and TRBJ2-7; D unclear. Germline V gives CDR1 SNHLY, CDR2 FYNNEI. CDR3 size: 13 residues. Trimming pared 8 bases from V and 5 bases from J, leaving 16 bases between. The CDR3, as DNA: TGTGCCAGCGCCATCGGTGGTGGGGACGAGCAGTACTTC. Protein sequence: CASAIGGGDEQYF. Full variable domain (outside the CDR3, taken from reference TRBV2 and TRBJ2-7): EPEVTQTPSHQVTQMGQEVILRCVPISNHLYFYWYRQILGQKVEFLVSFYNNEISEKSEIFDDQFSVERPDGSNFTLKIRSTKLEDSAMYFCASAIGGGDEQYFGPGTRLTVT.

This clonotype was seen a few times. The chain carries TRBV15 and TRBJ2-7; 8 bases align to TRBD1. Trimming at V came to 0 bases and at J to 4 bases, leaving 8 bases not matched to a gene. This CDR3 is built from 16 residues. From germline, CDR1 is LNHNV and CDR2 YYDKDF (reference sequence). In nucleotides, the CDR3 is TGTGCCACCAGCAGAGATGGCGCAGGGGGCGGGTACGAGCAGTACTTC. Its translation is CATSRDGAGGGYEQYF.

This clonotype showed up just a few times. This chain links TRBV7-9 with TRBJ2-5; D is possibly TRBD2 (5 bases). Germline assignment: CDR1 SEHNR and CDR2 FQNEAQ (reference sequence). The V and J ends lost 5 bases and 5 bases respectively, with 21 bases between them. The CDR3 totals 16 residues. The CDR3 nucleotides read TGTGCCAGCAGCCCACCCATTATAGATAGGGAGGAGACCCAGTACTTC. Translation gives CASSPPIIDREETQYF.